These 32 T cell receptor beta chains were sequenced from one sample in a study of PD-1 blockade in classical Hodgkin lymphoma. Indicated time point: newly diagnosed, previously untreated cHL patient sample. It was by magnetic negative selection that CD8+ T cells were isolated from thawed PBMCs. This table comes from immunoSEQ multiplex PCR, and its TCRdb copy is limited to in-frame clones, with some not included. The sample comprises some 21,000 clones, 80% to 90% of which are singletons, and less than 7.5% rests with the top ten. Sequencing was carried out using CD8+ T cells from blood. The receptors originated from a human donor with classical Hodgkin lymphoma.

This clone was detected a few times. The J gene is TRBJ2-1, the V gene TRBV6-4, with 11 bases aligning to TRBD2. Germline CDR1 and CDR2: MRHNA and SNTAGT. The CDR3 length is 15 residues. J was trimmed by 4 bases and V by 5 bases; bases with no gene match: 4. The CDR3 loop reads CASSTGTSGYNEQFF. The CDR3 bases are TGTGCCAGCAGTACCGGGACTAGCGGATACAATGAGCAGTTCTTC.

This clone was seen a single time. The rearrangement joins TRBV9 to TRBJ2-7, with D possibly TRBD1 on 5 matching bases. V dropped 0 bases and J dropped 0 bases, with 10 bases sitting between them. The CDR3 has 15 residues. The germline CDR1 and CDR2 sequences are SGDLS and YYNGEE. CDR3 loop: CASSVEGDISYEQYF. The CDR3 DNA is TGTGCCAGCAGCGTAGAAGGGGATATCTCCTACGAGCAGTACTTC.

The chain couples TRBV7-6 to TRBJ2-7; D is ambiguous. The germline CDR1 and CDR2 sequences are SGHVS and FNYEAQ. This CDR3 is built from 17 residues. V was clipped by 1 base and J by 0 bases, with 16 bases between them. CDR3 bases: TGTGCCAGCAGCTTAGAGGACCGTCCCCAAAGCTCCTACGAGCAGTACTTC. Translation gives CASSLEDRPQSSYEQYF.

V is TRBV7-9 and J is TRBJ2-7, with D maybe TRBD1 (6 bases). The CDR3 is 13 residues long. Germline-derived CDR1 and CDR2 are SEHNR and FQNEAQ (reference sequence). Trimming stripped 5 bases from V and 4 bases from J, with 12 bases between. The CDR3 coding sequence is TGTGCCAGCAGCCTTTTAGGGGGTTACGAGCAGTACTTC. It specifies CASSLLGGYEQYF.

This sequence joins TRBV7-8 and TRBJ2-1; D perhaps matches TRBD1 (6 bases). In germline, CDR1 is SGHVS, CDR2 FQNEAQ. This CDR3 is 17 amino acids long. Trimming removed 5 bases from V and 4 bases from J, with 21 bases in between. The CDR3 sequence is CASSPLPARDTYNEQFF. In DNA, the CDR3 is TGTGCCAGCAGCCCTCTACCGGCCAGGGACACTTACAATGAGCAGTTCTTC.

This rearrangement joins TRBV7-8 to TRBJ2-7, with 12 bases that match TRBD1. The CDR3 has 14 amino acids. Germline V gene data show CDR1 as SGHVS and CDR2 as FQNEAQ. V gave up 5 bases and J gave up 6 bases; unmatched junction bases: 5. Here the CDR3 DNA reads TGTGCCAGCAGCCTCGGGACAGGGGGCACCGAGCAGTACTTC. It specifies CASSLGTGGTEQYF.

V gene TRBV2 combines with J gene TRBJ1-1; a possible D gene is TRBD1 (6 bases). Trimming left V 0 bases short and J 6 bases short, with 14 bases between. Germline V lookup: CDR1 SNHLY, CDR2 FYNNEI. The length of the CDR3 is 15 residues. DNA for the CDR3: TGTGCCAGCAGTGAAGCCCGGGGGCGACGGGCTGAAGCTTTCTTT. This translates into CASSEARGRRAEAFF.

The chain recombines TRBV10-3 with TRBJ2-4; 8 bases fit TRBD1. This CDR3 comprises 14 residues. CDR1 and CDR2 (germline): ENHRY, SYGVKD. V lost 3 bases to trimming and J lost 8 bases; unmatched junction nucleotides: 6. The DNA of the CDR3 is TGTGCCATCAGTGATCCAGGGGGCAATGACATTCAGTACTTC. Amino acids: CAISDPGGNDIQYF.

In nucleotides, the CDR3 is TGTGCCAATCCTCTTTGGGAGGCCTATGGCTACACCTTC. Its translation is CANPLWEAYGYTF. The chain uses TRBV2 and TRBJ1-2; D is uncertain. Deletions cut 10 bases from V and 4 bases from J, with 16 bases between. Germline CDR1 is SNHLY and CDR2 is FYNNEI. This CDR3 is built from 13 residues.

This rearrangement joins TRBV9 to TRBJ1-1; D call uncertain. Between the trimmed V and J ends, which lost 0 bases and 3 bases, there was a span of 6 bases. This CDR3 has 13 amino acids. CDR1 and CDR2 (germline): SGDLS, YYNGEE. In nucleotides, the CDR3 is TGTGCCAGCAGCGTAGGGACCGACACTGAAGCTTTCTTT. Its translation: CASSVGTDTEAFF.

The chain uses TRBV6-5 and TRBJ2-3; the D is unclear. Germline-derived CDR1 and CDR2 are MNHEY and SVGAGI. This CDR3 has 15 amino acids. V was clipped by 0 bases and J by 1 base, with 8 bases between them. The CDR3 DNA reads as TGTGCCAGCAGTTACTCGGAGTGGGGCACAGATACGCAGTATTTT. It encodes CASSYSEWGTDTQYF.

The chain employs TRBV7-7 and TRBJ2-3; no clear D gene. Per the germline V gene, CDR1 is SSHAT and CDR2 is FNYEAQ (reference sequence). There are 14 residues in the CDR3. Deletions cut 5 bases from V and 4 bases from J, with 13 bases between. CDR3 sequence reads: CASSKASGPDTQYF. The CDR3 DNA reads as TGTGCCAGCAGCAAAGCAAGTGGCCCAGATACGCAGTATTTT.

The V and J genes are TRBV7-7 and TRBJ2-1; TRBD1 is a possible D gene (6 bases). This CDR3 comprises 16 residues. The V gene lost 0 bases and the J gene lost 2 bases, with 11 bases spanning the gap. CDR1 is SSHAT, CDR2 FNYEAQ, per germline (reference sequence). The CDR3 is CASSLAPGVPYNEQFF. DNA of the CDR3: TGTGCCAGCAGCTTAGCGCCAGGGGTTCCCTACAATGAGCAGTTCTTC.

This chain uses TRBV5-6 with TRBJ1-4, with D perhaps matching TRBD1 (5 bases). This CDR3 has 15 residues. Germline values: CDR1 SGHDT, CDR2 YYEEEE. V lost 2 bases, J lost 5 bases, and 13 bases lay in between. The chain's CDR3 is CASSFSGTPNEKLFF. Written as DNA, the CDR3 is TGTGCCAGCAGCTTCTCCGGGACGCCGAATGAAAAACTGTTTTTT.

This CDR3 is CATQQGGTYNEQFF. The CDR3 nucleotides read TGTGCCACCCAGCAGGGGGGCACCTACAATGAGCAGTTCTTC. The rearrangement joins TRBV19 to TRBJ2-1; weak D call: TRBD1 (7 bases). This CDR3 region has 14 residues. Germline V gives CDR1 LNHDA, CDR2 SQIVND (reference sequence). Trimming removed 10 bases at V and 2 bases at J, with 15 bases between.

This chain joins TRBV5-8 and TRBJ1-3, with D perhaps matching TRBD1 (6 bases). Germline V gene data show CDR1 as SGHTS and CDR2 as YDEGEE. This CDR3 is built from 14 residues. Trimming took 6 bases from V and 3 from J, leaving 13 bases between them. In DNA, the CDR3 is TGTGCCAGCAACCGAAGGGGGTTTGGAAACACCATATATTTT. This sequence encodes CASNRRGFGNTIYF.

The rearrangement joins TRBV19 to TRBJ2-1, with D possibly being TRBD2 (6 bases). CDR1 and CDR2 from the germline V gene are LNHDA and SQIVND (reference sequence). This CDR3 is 13 amino acids long. V lost 5 bases and J lost 7, with 12 bases in between. CDR3 bases: TGTGCCAGTAGTCTCCGGGACTTTAATGAGCAGTTCTTC. This encodes CASSLRDFNEQFF.

The V call is TRBV5-1, the J call TRBJ1-1; 11 nucleotides align to TRBD1. The J segment lost 1 base and the V segment lost 4 bases, leaving 3 bases of the junction unmatched. CDR1 SGHRS and CDR2 YFSETQ come from the germline V gene. This CDR3 contains 15 residues. The CDR3: CASSADRGQNTEAFF. The CDR3 DNA follows: TGCGCCAGCAGCGCGGACAGGGGGCAGAACACTGAAGCTTTCTTT.

The J gene is TRBJ2-2, the V gene TRBV5-1; D unclear. The germline V gene encodes CDR1 SGHRS and CDR2 YFSETQ. There are 14 residues in the CDR3. Trimming stripped 5 bases from V and 2 bases from J, with 10 bases between. CDR3 nucleotide sequence: TGCGCCAGCAGTCAAGGCGGTAACACCGGGGAGCTGTTTTTT. It specifies CASSQGGNTGELFF.

This chain links TRBV4-3 with TRBJ1-2; a possible D gene is TRBD1 (5 bases). The CDR3 spans 17 residues. V dropped 0 bases and J dropped 4 bases, with 18 bases sitting between them. Germline CDR1 and CDR2: LGHNA and YSLEER. The CDR3 bases are TGCGCCAGCAGCCAAGAAAGGGACCTTACTCGGCTCTATGGCTACACCTTC. Protein sequence: CASSQERDLTRLYGYTF.

Concerning this clone itself: A read error may account for a junction end that differs from germline. CDR3 region: CAGRLLNTGELFF. The CDR3 DNA sequence: TGTGCCGGCAGACTGTTAAACACCGGGGAGCTGTTTTTT. This sequence joins TRBV2 and TRBJ2-2; D gene uncertain. The length of the CDR3 is 13 residues. Germline V gene data show CDR1 as SNHLY and CDR2 as FYNNEI.

The V call is TRBV7-2, the J call TRBJ1-1, with D unresolved. Trimming stripped 1 base from V and 8 bases from J, with 8 bases between. The CDR3 sequence is 12 residues long. The germline CDR1 and CDR2 sequences are SGHTA and FQGNSA. The CDR3 reads CASSLGGKEAFF. The CDR3 DNA reads as TGTGCCAGCAGCTTAGGAGGCAAGGAAGCTTTCTTT.

The chain links TRBV12-5 to TRBJ2-3, with no clear D. The germline V gene has CDR1 LGHNT and CDR2 FRNRAP. The CDR3 contains 15 residues. V was trimmed by 1 base and J by 5 bases, leaving 13 bases between them. The CDR3 loop reads CASGLGPGALDTQYF. CDR3 bases: TGTGCTAGTGGTTTGGGGCCTGGCGCACTAGATACGCAGTATTTT.

The chain uses TRBV4-1 and TRBJ2-7; tentative D call: TRBD2 (6 bases). There are 15 residues in the CDR3. V lost 4 bases and J 3 bases, leaving 16 bases between the germline ends. From germline, CDR1 is MGHRA and CDR2 YSYEKL. The CDR3: CASSPNAGSNYEQYF. Here the CDR3 DNA reads TGCGCCAGCAGCCCGAACGCGGGGTCAAACTACGAGCAGTACTTC.

CDR3 residues: CASIGGQGAGGYTF. Written as DNA, the CDR3 is TGTGCCAGTATTGGCGGACAGGGGGCCGGTGGCTACACCTTC. This sequence joins TRBV19 and TRBJ1-2, with 11 nucleotides matching TRBD1. CDR3 length: 14 residues. Germline lookup yields CDR1 LNHDA and CDR2 SQIVND (reference sequence). V lost 7 bases and J lost 7; bases outside the gene matches: 8.

V gene TRBV28 combines with J gene TRBJ2-7; unclear D gene. CDR3 length equals 14 residues. V was trimmed by 5 bases and J by 1 base, leaving 12 bases between them. CDR1 and CDR2 (germline): MDHEN, SYDVKM. The CDR3 spells CASSPHGLSYEQYF. CDR3 bases: TGTGCCAGCAGTCCTCATGGATTATCCTACGAGCAGTACTTC. Combining the CDR3 with reference TRBV28 and TRBJ2-7 gives the whole variable domain DVKVTQSSRYLVKRTGEKVFLECVQDMDHENMFWYRQDPGLGLRLIYFSYDVKMKEKGDIPEGYSVSREKKERFSLILESASTNQTSMYLCASSPHGLSYEQYFGPGTRLTVT.

The V call is TRBV7-3, the J call TRBJ2-2, with 7 nucleotides matching TRBD2. Trimming removed 5 bases from V and 5 bases from J; junction bases left unmatched: 8. CDR3 length: 15 residues. Germline lookup yields CDR1 SGHTA and CDR2 FQGTGA. The CDR3 spells CASSPTARGTGELFF. CDR3 nucleotides: TGTGCCAGCAGCCCAACCGCGCGGGGGACCGGGGAGCTGTTTTTT.

The gene calls are TRBV19 and TRBJ2-7, with TRBD1 identical over 7 bases. This CDR3 is built from 13 residues. V lost 5 bases, J lost 2 bases, and 3 bases stayed unmatched. CDR1 and CDR2 (germline): LNHDA, SQIVND (reference sequence). The CDR3 is CASSVTGAYEQYF. The CDR3 nucleotides are TGTGCCAGTAGTGTTACAGGGGCCTACGAGCAGTACTTC.

The chain employs TRBV4-1 and TRBJ1-2; D remains unclear. Germline CDR1 reads MGHRA; CDR2 reads YSYEKL. Trimming shortened V by 0 bases and J by 1 base, and 9 bases separated the two germline ends. The CDR3 sequence is 15 residues long. Here the CDR3 DNA reads TGCGCCAGCAGCCAAGAGGGCAGGCTTAACTATGGCTACACCTTC. It codes for CASSQEGRLNYGYTF.

The chain combines TRBV4-3 with TRBJ2-1; 10 bases align to TRBD2. Losses at the gene ends were 1 base for V and 5 bases for J; bases not matched to a gene: 2. The length of the CDR3 is 15 residues. Germline V CDR1 and CDR2: LGHNA, YSLEER. The CDR3 nucleotides are TGCGCCAGCAGCCAAGGAGGACTAGCGGACAATGAGCAGTTCTTC. As protein: CASSQGGLADNEQFF.

The V gene is TRBV29-1, the J gene TRBJ1-4; TRBD1 might be the D (6 bases). The CDR3 is made up of 12 amino acids. CDR1 is SQVTM, CDR2 ANQGSEA, per germline. V was pared by 3 bases and J by 7 bases, with 9 bases between. As DNA, the CDR3 is TGCAGCGTTGACAGGGGTGGTGAAAAACTGTTTTTT. Its translation is CSVDRGGEKLFF. The full variable domain, in which reference TRBV29-1 and TRBJ1-4 provide the parts outside the CDR3, is SAVISQKPSRDICQRGTSLTIQCQVDSQVTMMFWYRQQPGQSLTLIATANQGSEATYESGFVIDKFPISRPNLTFSTLTVSNMSPEDSSIYLCSVDRGGEKLFFGSGTQLSVL.

The chain employs TRBV7-7 and TRBJ2-5, with D unresolved. The CDR3 runs 14 residues. V lost 10 bases, J lost 5 bases, and 20 bases lay in between. Germline CDR1 SSHAT, CDR2 FNYEAQ (reference sequence). Here the CDR3 DNA reads TGTGCCACCGAAGACCCCCGCGGATGGGAGACCCAGTACTTC. As protein: CATEDPRGWETQYF. Variable domain in full (rest from reference TRBV7-7 and TRBJ2-5): GAGVSQSPRYKVTKRGQDVTLRCDPISSHATLYWYQQALGQGPEFLTYFNYEAQPDKSGLPSDRFSAERPEGSISTLTIQRTEQRDSAMYRCATEDPRGWETQYFGPGTRLLVL.